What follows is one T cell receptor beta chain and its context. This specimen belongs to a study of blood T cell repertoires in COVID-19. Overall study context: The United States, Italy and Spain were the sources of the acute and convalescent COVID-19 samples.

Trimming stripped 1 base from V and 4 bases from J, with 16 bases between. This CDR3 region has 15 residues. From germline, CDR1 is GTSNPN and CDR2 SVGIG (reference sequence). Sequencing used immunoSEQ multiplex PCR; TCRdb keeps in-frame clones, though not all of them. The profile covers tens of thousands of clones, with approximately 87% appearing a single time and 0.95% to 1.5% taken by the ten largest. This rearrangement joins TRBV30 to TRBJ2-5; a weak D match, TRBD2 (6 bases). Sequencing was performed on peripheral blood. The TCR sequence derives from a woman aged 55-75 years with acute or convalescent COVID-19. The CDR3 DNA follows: TGTGCCTGGAGTGAAGGAGTGGGGGGACCAGAGACCCAGTACTTC. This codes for CAWSEGVGGPETQYF.